A selection of T cell receptor beta chains follows, all from one sample in a study of T cell repertoires in cytomegalovirus infection. TCRdb fed the reads into MiXCR, producing one record per CDR3 protein. The repertoire consists of approximately 170,000 distinct CDR3 sequences, with roughly 17% occurring once and the leading ten covering around 19%. Sequences were obtained from CD8+ T cells from PBMCs. The source of these receptors is a human donor in good health (CMV status not recorded). Some clones in this sample may be carry-over from other donors' samples. CDR3s include the opening cysteine and the closing phenylalanine or tryptophan. D genes are given only for firm matches. Clone size is not always given. Where it is, it says once, few, many or a class for expanded clones.

abundance: -; d_gene: TRBD1; v_gene: TRBV28; j_gene: TRBJ2-7; CDR3nt: TGTGCCAGCAGTACCCCGGGACAGGGGGTCTACGAGCAGTACTTC; CDR3aa: CASSTPGQGVYEQYF
abundance: -; d_gene: -; v_gene: TRBV4-3; j_gene: TRBJ1-4; CDR3nt: TGCGCCAGCAGCCAAGCCGCGGGACGACCGATAGAAAAACTGTTTTTT; CDR3aa: CASSQAAGRPIEKLFF
abundance: -; d_gene: TRBD1; v_gene: TRBV7-2; j_gene: TRBJ2-7; CDR3nt: TGTGCCAGCAGCTACTGGACAGGGGTTTCCTACGAGCAGTACTTC; CDR3aa: CASSYWTGVSYEQYF
abundance: -; d_gene: -; v_gene: TRBV11-2; j_gene: TRBJ1-1; CDR3nt: TGTGCCAGCAGCTTATTTGAGACGTATCGGGACACTGAAGCTTTCTTT; CDR3aa: CASSLFETYRDTEAFF
abundance: -; d_gene: TRBD1; v_gene: TRBV20-1; j_gene: TRBJ2-7; CDR3nt: TGCAGTGCTAGCGGGACAGCCTTCTACGAGCAGTACTTC; CDR3aa: CSASGTAFYEQYF
abundance: -; d_gene: -; v_gene: TRBV7-3; j_gene: TRBJ2-7; CDR3nt: TGTGCCAGCAGCTTAGGCGACAACTACGAGCAGTACTTC; CDR3aa: CASSLGDNYEQYF
abundance: few; d_gene: TRBD2; v_gene: TRBV7-6; j_gene: TRBJ2-1; CDR3nt: TGTGCCAGCAGCTTCGGGCGGGAGACTGACAATGAGCAGTTCTTC; CDR3aa: CASSFGRETDNEQFF
abundance: few; d_gene: TRBD1; v_gene: TRBV15; j_gene: TRBJ2-7; CDR3nt: TGTGCCACCAGCGCCCGGGACAGGGGCTACGAGCAGTACTTC; CDR3aa: CATSARDRGYEQYF
abundance: many; d_gene: TRBD1; v_gene: TRBV13; j_gene: TRBJ2-7; CDR3nt: TGTGCCAGCAGCTCGACAGGGGAGCCCAATGGTGAGCAGTACTTC; CDR3aa: CASSSTGEPNGEQYF
abundance: few; d_gene: -; v_gene: TRBV9; j_gene: TRBJ1-2; CDR3nt: TGTGCCAGCAGCGTAGGAAAGGGACTCCTAGGCTACACCTTC; CDR3aa: CASSVGKGLLGYTF
abundance: medium-sized; d_gene: -; v_gene: TRBV7-9; j_gene: TRBJ1-1; CDR3nt: TGTGCCAGCAGTCCTAGGGGGAACACTGAAGCTTTCTTT; CDR3aa: CASSPRGNTEAFF
abundance: few; d_gene: -; v_gene: TRBV12-3/TRBV12-4; j_gene: TRBJ1-2; CDR3nt: TGTGCCAGCAGTAGAGGGGGGACTAGGGATCGGTATGGCTACACCTTC; CDR3aa: CASSRGGTRDRYGYTF
abundance: few; d_gene: -; v_gene: TRBV4-1; j_gene: TRBJ1-5; CDR3nt: TGCGCCAGCAGCCAAGATGGGGGGGTAGAGCCCCAGCATTTT; CDR3aa: CASSQDGGVEPQHF
abundance: -; d_gene: TRBD1; v_gene: TRBV7-2; j_gene: TRBJ1-1; CDR3nt: TGTGCCAGCAGTACCGGACAGGGATACACTGAAGCTTTCTTT; CDR3aa: CASSTGQGYTEAFF
abundance: -; d_gene: -; v_gene: TRBV6-2/TRBV6-3; j_gene: TRBJ2-5; CDR3nt: TGTGCCAGCAGCTGGAAAGAGACCCAGTACTTC; CDR3aa: CASSWKETQYF
abundance: few; d_gene: TRBD1; v_gene: TRBV19; j_gene: TRBJ2-4; CDR3nt: TGTGCCAGTAGTACCTGGACAGGGGAATGGAAAAACATTCAGTACTTC; CDR3aa: CASSTWTGEWKNIQYF
abundance: -; d_gene: -; v_gene: TRBV7-9; j_gene: TRBJ1-1; CDR3nt: TGTGCCAGCAGCTCTCCCCAGGGCATGAACACTGAAGCTTTCTTT; CDR3aa: CASSSPQGMNTEAFF